The clone carrying this T cell receptor beta chain was found many times. The target antigen is unknown. Germline V gene data show CDR1 as SNHLY and CDR2 as FYNNEI. The V segment lost 8 bases and the J segment 4 bases; nucleotides outside the gene matches: 7. This CDR3 region has 14 residues. These data are taken from a study of neurological immune-mediated disorders. The cDNA was generated through 5'RACE incorporating 10-nucleotide random UMIs. TCRdb re-derived calls from the 5' RACE reads in MiXCR, one entry per CDR3 protein. The sample includes about 31,000 distinct CDR3 sequences, about an eighth of them seen just once. Time point given: technical triplicate 2. The T cells used for sorted libraries numbered about a million, either CD4+ or CD8+. Study findings and constraints: Expanded clones shared no CDR3 amino acid sequences across subjects, suggesting private repertoires in all groups.

The chain combines TRBV2 with TRBJ2-1; TRBD2 agrees at 8 bases. The receptor was isolated from a female donor with HTLV-1-associated myelopathy (HAM/TSP). Sequencing was performed on CD4+ T cells from blood. The CDR3 DNA follows: TGTGCCAGCCGGCTAGCGGGTGATTACAATGAGCAGTTCTTC. It encodes CASRLAGDYNEQFF.